The 28 T cell receptor beta chains below all came from one sample that was sequenced in a study of T-cell reconstitution after alpha-beta-depleted transplantation in children. This sample's TCRbeta library carried unique molecular identifier barcodes. TCRdb processed the PCR reads anew with MiXCR; each CDR3 protein has one entry. The repertoire holds about 900,000 distinct CDR3 sequences, 25% to 30% seen once, with about 28% in the top ten. The sample here was PBMCs, mostly from graft donor cells, taken 360 days after TCRalphabeta/CD19-depleted stem cell transplant. These receptors originate from a boy under two years old who had a stem cell transplant for SCID, so the T cells may come from the graft donor.

This clonotype was observed a handful of times. The rearrangement joins TRBV12-3 or TRBV12-4 to TRBJ2-7, with TRBD1 identical over 7 bases. The CDR3 totals 15 residues. The trim removed 5 bases at V and 1 base at J, leaving 8 bases unmatched. The CDR3 DNA follows: TGTGCCAGCAGTCTCAACCGGGACAGATCCTACGAGCAGTACTTC. Amino acids: CASSLNRDRSYEQYF.

The chain has TRBV25-1 and TRBJ2-7, with TRBD2 matching 7 bases. Germline trimming cut 1 base from V and 7 bases from J; bases unmatched to any gene: 7. Germline lookup yields CDR1 MGHDK and CDR2 SYGVNS. This CDR3 is 14 amino acids long. CDR3: CASSESGLFLEQYF. The DNA of the CDR3 is TGTGCCAGCAGTGAATCGGGACTATTCCTGGAGCAGTACTTC.

This chain uses TRBV7-3 with TRBJ1-6, with D possibly being TRBD1 (5 bases). The V and J ends lost 1 base and 8 bases respectively, with 12 bases between them. Germline CDR1 and CDR2: SGHTA and FQGTGA. This CDR3 region has 15 residues. The CDR3 protein is CASSLRAGLDSPLHF. CDR3 in DNA: TGTGCCAGCAGCTTAAGGGCAGGGTTGGATTCACCCCTCCACTTT.

This chain links TRBV6-5 with TRBJ2-1; D possibly corresponds to TRBD2 (6 bases). The CDR3 is 13 residues long. Germline loops: CDR1 MNHEY, CDR2 SVGAGI. V dropped 5 bases and J dropped 5 bases, with 10 bases sitting between them. CDR3 nucleotides: TGTGCCAGCAGTCGGACTACGAACAATGAGCAGTTCTTC. Its protein product is CASSRTTNNEQFF.

This clonotype was seen a few times. The genes are TRBV12-3 or TRBV12-4 and TRBJ2-1; D is possibly TRBD2 (6 bases). The length of the CDR3 is 17 residues. V dropped 5 bases and J dropped 4 bases, with 21 bases sitting between them. The CDR3 spells CASSLGFGGLGYNEQFF. CDR3 DNA: TGTGCCAGCAGTCTAGGGTTCGGGGGTCTAGGATACAATGAGCAGTTCTTC.

This sequence joins TRBV12-3 or TRBV12-4 and TRBJ2-1; the D is unclear. V was pared by 4 bases and J by 7 bases, with 14 bases between. CDR3 length: 14 residues. CDR3 amino acids: CASSSNFLENEQFF. CDR3 nucleotides: TGTGCCAGCAGTTCAAACTTTTTGGAAAATGAGCAGTTCTTC.

This clonotype was seen a few times. The chain recombines TRBV12-3 or TRBV12-4 with TRBJ2-1, with TRBD2 matching 11 bases. The CDR3 length is 19 residues. V gave up 3 bases and J gave up 0 bases; unmatched junction bases: 10. CDR3 sequence: CASSLPGLAAAVSYNEQFF. CDR3 DNA: TGTGCCAGCAGTTTGCCGGGACTAGCGGCGGCTGTCTCCTACAATGAGCAGTTCTTC.

V gene TRBV10-3 combines with J gene TRBJ2-5; unclear D gene. The CDR3 totals 14 residues. V lost 0 bases to trimming and J lost 1 base, with 6 bases between them. Germline V lookup: CDR1 ENHRY, CDR2 SYGVKD. CDR3 bases: TGTGCCATCAGTGAGTCCTACGGCCAAGAGACCCAGTACTTC. Encoded protein: CAISESYGQETQYF.

J is TRBJ2-7 and V is TRBV11-1; tentative D call: TRBD2 (7 bases). Per germline, CDR1 SGHAT and CDR2 FQDESV (reference sequence). The CDR3 is made up of 18 amino acids. With 7 bases removed from V and 3 bases from J, the gap between germline ends came to 28 bases. CDR3 region: CASTSALGGAQSYYEQYF. CDR3 DNA: TGTGCCAGCACCTCGGCCCTGGGGGGGGCTCAAAGCTACTACGAGCAGTACTTC. Drawing the rest from reference TRBV11-1 and TRBJ2-7, the complete variable domain is EAEVAQSPRYKITEKSQAVAFWCDPISGHATLYWYRQILGQGPELLVQFQDESVVDDSQLPKDRFSAERLKGVDSTLKIQPAELGDSAMYLCASTSALGGAQSYYEQYFGPGTRLTVT.

This clonotype has just a few counts. CDR3 protein: CSVEEGRQYF. The CDR3 nucleotides are TGCAGCGTTGAAGAAGGTCGGCAGTACTTC. This chain connects TRBV29-1 to TRBJ2-7; the D is unclear. CDR1 and CDR2 from the germline V gene are SQVTM and ANQGSEA. The CDR3 is 10 residues long. V lost 0 bases, J lost 9 bases, and 6 bases lay in between.

The chain combines TRBV5-1 with TRBJ2-7; 9 bases align to TRBD2. Germline V lookup: CDR1 SGHRS, CDR2 YFSETQ. J gave up 2 bases and V 0 bases, and 6 bases lay outside the gene matches. The CDR3 has 16 amino acids. The CDR3 DNA sequence: TGCGCCAGCAGCTTGGCCAACAGCGGGGGGCCCTACGAGCAGTACTTC. Translating it yields CASSLANSGGPYEQYF. The full variable domain, with the rest looked up from reference TRBV5-1 and TRBJ2-7, is KAGVTQTPRYLIKTRGQQVTLSCSPISGHRSVSWYQQTPGQGLQFLFEYFSETQRNKGNFPGRFSGRQFSNSRSEMNVSTLELGDSALYLCASSLANSGGPYEQYFGPGTRLTVT.

J is TRBJ1-3 and V is TRBV20-1; D is uncertain. The germline gives CDR1 DFQATT, CDR2 SNEGSKA (reference sequence). CDR3 size: 14 residues. V lost 0 bases, J lost 4 bases, and 10 bases lay in between. CDR3 in DNA: TGCAGTGCTAGAGATCTTAGTGGCGGAAACACCATATATTTT. Translating it yields CSARDLSGGNTIYF.

This clonotype was seen a handful of times. This sequence joins TRBV5-6 and TRBJ1-4; D is uncertain. Germline loops: CDR1 SGHDT, CDR2 YYEEEE. This CDR3 contains 13 residues. Deletions cut 2 bases from V and 5 bases from J, with 7 bases between. The DNA for the CDR3 is TGTGCCAGCAGCTTCAACAGAAATGAAAAACTGTTTTTT. It specifies CASSFNRNEKLFF.

The genes are TRBV2 and TRBJ1-2; D perhaps matches TRBD1 (6 bases). Trimming took off 6 bases at V and 7 bases at J, with 18 bases between the two ends. Germline values: CDR1 SNHLY, CDR2 FYNNEI. The CDR3 extends over 14 amino acids. In nucleotides, the CDR3 is TGTGCCAGCAGCACCACAGGGTCACGAACTGGCTACACCTTC. Encoded protein: CASSTTGSRTGYTF. The full variable domain, completed using reference TRBV2 and TRBJ1-2, is EPEVTQTPSHQVTQMGQEVILRCVPISNHLYFYWYRQILGQKVEFLVSFYNNEISEKSEIFDDQFSVERPDGSNFTLKIRSTKLEDSAMYFCASSTTGSRTGYTFGSGTRLTVV.

This clonotype was detected a few times. The gene calls are TRBV4-2 and TRBJ2-1, with D hard to call. Germline CDR1 is LGHNA and CDR2 is YNFKEQ. Trimming left V 0 bases short and J 7 bases short, with 13 bases between. The CDR3 consists of 15 residues. Written as DNA, the CDR3 is TGTGCCAGCAGCCAAGATCAAGCAGTAGGGAATGAGCAGTTCTTC. Translation gives CASSQDQAVGNEQFF.

CDR3 sequence: CASSQAPRGLAGDTDTQYF. The CDR3 nucleotides read TGTGCCAGCAGCCAAGCTCCAAGGGGACTAGCGGGGGACACAGATACGCAGTATTTT. The rearrangement joins TRBV4-2 to TRBJ2-3; 14 nucleotides align to TRBD2. Germline loops: CDR1 LGHNA, CDR2 YNFKEQ. The CDR3 covers 19 residues. Trimming removed 1 base from V and 2 bases from J; junction bases left unmatched: 8.

This clonotype was found a few times. The J gene is TRBJ2-3, the V gene TRBV6-5, with a weak D call TRBD1 (6 bases). Germline V gene data show CDR1 as MNHEY and CDR2 as SVGAGI. Trimming removed 0 bases from V and 5 bases from J, with 21 bases in between. This CDR3 spans 18 amino acids. The CDR3 region has the DNA TGTGCCAGCAGTTACTCCCCCTCGGGCAGGGGAGTGAAAGATACGCAGTATTTT. This translates into CASSYSPSGRGVKDTQYF.

The chain has TRBV7-3 and TRBJ2-7; D is perhaps TRBD1 or TRBD2 (6 bases each). Germline V lookup: CDR1 SGHTA, CDR2 FQGTGA. This CDR3 is 18 amino acids long. V was pared by 3 bases and J by 2 bases, with 23 bases between. CDR3: CASSFVFLGGRLPYEQYF. The CDR3, as DNA: TGTGCCAGCAGCTTCGTCTTCCTAGGGGGGCGGCTCCCCTACGAGCAGTACTTC.

The chain uses TRBV3-1 and TRBJ2-3, with TRBD2 matching 13 bases. The germline V gene has CDR1 LGHDT and CDR2 YNNKEL (reference sequence). This CDR3 comprises 18 residues. J lost 2 bases, V lost 2 bases, and 7 bases had no gene match. This CDR3 reads CASSQPSLAGGFTDTQYF. CDR3 in DNA: TGTGCCAGCAGCCAACCCTCACTAGCGGGGGGGTTCACAGATACGCAGTATTTT.

This clonotype was observed a handful of times. This chain connects TRBV28 to TRBJ1-1; 8 nucleotides match TRBD1. Losses at the gene ends were 3 bases for V and 5 bases for J; bases not matched to a gene: 14. The CDR3 contains 17 residues. Per germline, CDR1 MDHEN and CDR2 SYDVKM. Here the CDR3 DNA reads TGTGCCAGCAGTTTGTGGGGCCACAGGGGGGGCGGGACTGAAGCTTTCTTT. This translates into CASSLWGHRGGGTEAFF.

The V gene is TRBV20-1, the J gene TRBJ2-1; D is unclear. Germline V lookup: CDR1 DFQATT, CDR2 SNEGSKA (reference sequence). Trimming pared 1 base from V and 7 bases from J, leaving 14 bases between. The CDR3 contains 14 residues. This chain's CDR3 is CSARVQKWQNEQFF. As DNA, the CDR3 is TGCAGTGCTAGAGTCCAGAAATGGCAGAATGAGCAGTTCTTC.

The chain employs TRBV14 and TRBJ2-7, with D perhaps TRBD2 (5 bases). This CDR3 comprises 17 residues. Germline V lookup: CDR1 SGHDN, CDR2 FVKESK. Trimming took 1 base from V and 0 from J, leaving 16 bases between them. CDR3 protein: CASSQGAEREGSYEQYF. CDR3 sequence (DNA): TGTGCCAGCAGCCAAGGAGCGGAGAGAGAGGGCTCCTACGAGCAGTACTTC.

The CDR3 reads CASSIDHGQIEAFF. The CDR3 DNA sequence: TGTGCCAGTAGTATAGATCACGGGCAAATTGAAGCTTTCTTT. The V gene is TRBV19, the J gene TRBJ1-1; the D is unclear. V lost 0 bases and J lost 7, with 12 bases in between. In germline, CDR1 is LNHDA, CDR2 SQIVND (reference sequence). The CDR3 spans 14 residues.

This clonotype was found a few times. This chain connects TRBV5-1 to TRBJ2-5; D remains unclear. Trimming stripped 0 bases from V and 1 base from J, with 7 bases between. Germline assignment: CDR1 SGHRS and CDR2 YFSETQ. The CDR3 consists of 14 residues. The CDR3 region has the DNA TGCGCCAGCAGCTTGGTACGGCCCCAAGAGACCCAGTACTTC. It is translated as CASSLVRPQETQYF.

The genes are TRBV4-1 and TRBJ1-5; D perhaps matches TRBD1 (5 bases). The CDR3 consists of 16 residues. The germline V and J ends were trimmed by 4 bases and 5 bases, with 18 bases remaining between them. Germline V lookup: CDR1 MGHRA, CDR2 YSYEKL. The CDR3 DNA is TGCGCCAGCAGCCTTCAATCCGGGGGTGCTCATCAGCCCCAGCATTTT. It translates to CASSLQSGGAHQPQHF.

This clonotype was found a few times. The chain uses TRBV10-3 and TRBJ2-5; D ambiguous. V shed 1 base and J shed 5 bases, with 8 bases lying between them. The CDR3 loop spans 13 amino acids. The germline gives CDR1 ENHRY, CDR2 SYGVKD. The CDR3 reads CAISEWEWETQYF. The CDR3 DNA follows: TGTGCCATCAGTGAGTGGGAATGGGAGACCCAGTACTTC.

This clonotype has just one count. J is TRBJ2-2 and V is TRBV5-1, with D possibly being TRBD2 (6 bases). V gave up 6 bases and J gave up 0 bases, with 12 bases separating them. The CDR3 totals 15 residues. Germline CDR1 reads SGHRS; CDR2 reads YFSETQ. CDR3: CASTVGGPNTGELFF. DNA of the CDR3: TGCGCCAGCACCGTCGGGGGACCGAACACCGGGGAGCTGTTTTTT.

The J gene is TRBJ2-3, the V gene TRBV30, with D perhaps TRBD1 (5 bases). The germline CDR1 and CDR2 sequences are GTSNPN and SVGIG (reference sequence). The V gene lost 4 bases and the J gene lost 6 bases, with 8 bases spanning the gap. The CDR3 sequence is 11 residues long. The CDR3 loop reads CAWIAGDTQYF. The CDR3 nucleotides read TGTGCCTGGATAGCAGGGGATACGCAGTATTTT.